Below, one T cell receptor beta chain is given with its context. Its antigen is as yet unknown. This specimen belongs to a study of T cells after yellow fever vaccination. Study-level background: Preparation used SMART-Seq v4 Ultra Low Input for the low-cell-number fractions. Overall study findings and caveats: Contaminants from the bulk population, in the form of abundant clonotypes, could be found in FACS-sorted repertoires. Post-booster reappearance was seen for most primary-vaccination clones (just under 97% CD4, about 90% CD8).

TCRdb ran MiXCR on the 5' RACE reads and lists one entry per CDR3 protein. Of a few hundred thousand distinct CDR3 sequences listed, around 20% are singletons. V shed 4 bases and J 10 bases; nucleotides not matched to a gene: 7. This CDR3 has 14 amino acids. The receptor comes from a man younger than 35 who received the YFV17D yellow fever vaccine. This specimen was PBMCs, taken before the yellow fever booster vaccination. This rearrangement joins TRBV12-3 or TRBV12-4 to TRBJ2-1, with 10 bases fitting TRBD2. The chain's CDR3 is CASSSSGGAREQFF. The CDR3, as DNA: TGTGCCAGCAGTTCCAGCGGGGGGGCCCGCGAGCAGTTCTTC.